Following are 28 T cell receptor beta chains from one sample sequenced in a study of T cells in Graves' hyperthyroidism and ophthalmopathy. It was RNA transcripts that yielded the amplified TCR beta CDR3 regions. HTBI primers were the set used in a first-round RT-PCR of the TCR CDR3. In TCRdb, the multiplex PCR reads were re-called with MiXCR into one record per CDR3 protein. The sample has roughly 800,000 distinct CDR3 sequences; 38% are singletons. Input material: blood. These receptors all stem from a man in his late teens or twenties with Graves' hyperthyroidism.

The chain joins TRBV4-2 to TRBJ2-7; a weak D match, TRBD1 (6 bases). Germline assignment: CDR1 LGHNA and CDR2 YNFKEQ. The V end was cut by 1 base, the J end by 5 bases, with 12 bases between. The CDR3 spans 14 residues. The CDR3 protein is CASSQADSPNEQYF. As DNA, the CDR3 is TGTGCCAGCAGCCAAGCGGACAGTCCTAACGAGCAGTACTTC.

The J gene is TRBJ1-1, the V gene TRBV12-3 or TRBV12-4, with D unclear. This CDR3 comprises 13 residues. With 3 bases removed from V and 4 bases from J, the gap between germline ends came to 9 bases. CDR3 in DNA: TGTGCCAGCAGTTTTGTGGGGAGCACTGAAGCTTTCTTT. This codes for CASSFVGSTEAFF.

The rearrangement joins TRBV6-6 to TRBJ1-4; TRBD1 aligns across 8 bases. J was trimmed by 2 bases and V by 4 bases; bases with no gene match: 6. The CDR3 contains 16 residues. CDR1 and CDR2 from the germline V gene are MNHNY and SVGAGI (reference sequence). The DNA for the CDR3 is TGTGCCAGCAGTTTCCAGGGGGCAACGACTAATGAAAAACTGTTTTTT. This codes for CASSFQGATTNEKLFF.

Points on this clonotype: Mismatch with germline at one junction end may stem from a read error. The chain joins TRBV29-1 to TRBJ2-2, with 12 bases that match TRBD2. This CDR3 comprises 14 residues. CDR1 is SQVTM, CDR2 ANQGSEA, per germline. The CDR3 bases are TGCAGCGTTGTGACTAGCGGGGGTACCGGGGAGCTGCTTTTT. The encoded protein is CSVVTSGGTGELLF.

To note about this clonotype: A much larger clone differs from this one at a single base, so this may be a read error. The chain combines TRBV2 with TRBJ2-2; D is unclear. V was shortened by 8 bases and J by 7 bases, with 11 bases between the two germline ends. Per the germline V gene, CDR1 is SNHLY and CDR2 is FYNNEI. The CDR3 has 12 residues. The DNA for the CDR3 is TGTGCCAGCCCCTACTTCGGCGGGGAGCTGTTTTTT. It yields the protein CASPYFGGELFF.

This clonotype was observed many times. The chain combines TRBV20-1 with TRBJ2-7; a weak D match, TRBD2 (6 bases). CDR1 is DFQATT and CDR2 is SNEGSKA in the germline V gene (reference sequence). The CDR3 sequence is 12 residues long. With 1 base removed from V and 6 bases from J, the gap between germline ends came to 10 bases. CDR3 amino acids: CSARVEGFEQYF. The CDR3 region has the DNA TGCAGTGCTAGAGTGGAGGGTTTCGAGCAGTACTTC.

This clonotype came up many times. The CDR3 bases are TGCAGTGCTGAGACTACCTCCGTATACGAGCAGTACTTC. It encodes CSAETTSVYEQYF. The V and J genes are TRBV20-1 and TRBJ2-7; TRBD2 is a possible D gene (5 bases). Trimming removed 5 bases from V and 4 bases from J, with 15 bases in between. Per the germline V gene, CDR1 is DFQATT and CDR2 is SNEGSKA (reference sequence). This CDR3 region has 13 residues.

This clonotype was observed many times. The rearrangement uses TRBV7-9 and TRBJ2-5; D may correspond to TRBD1 or TRBD2 (5 bases each). CDR1 and CDR2 from the germline V gene are SEHNR and FQNEAQ (reference sequence). Trimming shortened V by 7 bases and J by 7 bases, and 16 bases separated the two germline ends. The CDR3 length is 13 residues. The CDR3 protein is CASTKRGDGTQYF. In nucleotides, the CDR3 is TGTGCCAGCACCAAGAGGGGTGATGGGACCCAGTACTTC.

This clonotype occurred a few times. J is TRBJ1-5 and V is TRBV7-3; the D is unclear. Germline-derived CDR1 and CDR2 are SGHTA and FQGTGA. CDR3 length equals 15 residues. V dropped 6 bases and J dropped 7 bases, with 19 bases sitting between them. The CDR3 DNA is TGTGCCAGCAGTGAAACCGGGGTTGTTCGACAGCCCCAGCATTTT. This encodes CASSETGVVRQPQHF.

This clonotype was seen ten or more times. The V and J genes are TRBV5-1 and TRBJ2-7; D gene uncertain. The CDR3 sequence is 14 residues long. The V end was cut by 3 bases, the J end by 5 bases, with 15 bases between. Germline CDR1 reads SGHRS; CDR2 reads YFSETQ. The chain's CDR3 is CASSWRSISDEQYF. The CDR3 DNA reads TGCGCCAGCAGCTGGCGATCCATCTCGGACGAGCAGTACTTC.

The genes are TRBV7-2 and TRBJ1-1, with 9 bases aligning to TRBD1. Germline V gene data show CDR1 as SGHTA and CDR2 as FQGNSA. This CDR3 contains 14 residues. V trimming: 3 bases; J trimming: 7 bases; junction bases outside the gene matches: 6. In DNA form, the CDR3 reads TGTGCCAGCAGCTTTCTGACAGGGGGGAATGAAGCTTTCTTT. As protein: CASSFLTGGNEAFF.

This clonotype was counted many times. The V gene is TRBV19, the J gene TRBJ1-5; the D gene is possibly TRBD1 (5 bases). The V and J ends lost 0 bases and 2 bases respectively, with 8 bases between them. Germline V gene lookup returns CDR1 LNHDA and CDR2 SQIVND (reference sequence). The CDR3 is 15 amino acids. In nucleotides, the CDR3 is TGTGCCAGTAGTATAGACGACAGTGGCAATCAGCCCCAGCATTTT. Translation: CASSIDDSGNQPQHF.

The chain carries TRBV10-3 and TRBJ2-5; D may match TRBD1 or TRBD2 (6 bases each). Trimming pared 3 bases from V and 5 bases from J, leaving 13 bases between. The CDR3 is 14 residues long. CDR1 is ENHRY, CDR2 SYGVKD, per germline. The CDR3 DNA reads TGTGCCATCAGTGATCGGCAGGGGAGGGAGACCCAGTACTTC. It translates to CAISDRQGRETQYF.

A word on this clonotype: A read error is possible here, since a much larger clone lies one base away. This sequence joins TRBV29-1 and TRBJ2-2; D is uncertain. CDR3 length equals 13 residues. Germline values: CDR1 SQVTM, CDR2 ANQGSEA. This chain's CDR3 is CSIEVDIPGELFF. The CDR3, as DNA: TGCAGCATTGAAGTGGATATTCCCGGGGAGCTGTTTTTT.

At least ten counts were recorded for this clonotype. The genes are TRBV9 and TRBJ2-2, with D possibly being TRBD1 or TRBD2 (5 bases each). The CDR3 runs to 14 residues. V was clipped by 4 bases and J by 7 bases, with 14 bases between them. The V gene's germline CDR1 is SGDLS and CDR2 YYNGEE. The CDR3 region is CASSPGADGGELFF. The CDR3 DNA reads TGTGCCAGCAGCCCCGGGGCAGACGGCGGGGAGCTGTTTTTT.

The chain carries TRBV11-2 and TRBJ1-5; unclear D gene. The V gene lost 3 bases and the J gene lost 4 bases, with 16 bases spanning the gap. Germline loops: CDR1 SGHAT, CDR2 FQNNGV. This CDR3 is 16 amino acids long. The CDR3 protein is CASSLGTRHKNQPQHF. The CDR3 nucleotides are TGTGCCAGCAGCTTGGGTACAAGACATAAAAATCAGCCCCAGCATTTT.

This clonotype has just a few counts. This sequence joins TRBV6-5 and TRBJ1-1; D unresolved. CDR1 and CDR2 from the germline V gene are MNHEY and SVGAGI. The CDR3 runs 14 residues. Trimming shortened V by 6 bases and J by 3 bases, and 14 bases separated the two germline ends. The CDR3 protein is CASRSFTGDTEAFF. CDR3 sequence (DNA): TGTGCCAGCAGGTCCTTTACTGGAGACACTGAAGCTTTCTTT.

This clonotype was seen repeatedly, ten times or more. This rearrangement joins TRBV7-9 to TRBJ2-7, with TRBD2 matching 8 bases. The V gene end was trimmed by 2 bases and the J gene end by 0 bases; junction bases not matched to a gene: 0. Germline loops: CDR1 SEHNR, CDR2 FQNEAQ (reference sequence). CDR3 size: 14 residues. This CDR3 is CASSLTSGSYEQYF. The CDR3 region has the DNA TGTGCCAGCAGCTTAACTAGCGGCTCCTACGAGCAGTACTTC.

CDR3 DNA sequence: TGCGCCAGCAGCTGGGCGGACAGGGAGCTGAGTGAAAAACTGTTTTTT. Its protein is CASSWADRELSEKLFF. The rearrangement joins TRBV5-1 to TRBJ1-4; 8 nucleotides align to TRBD1. CDR1 SGHRS and CDR2 YFSETQ come from the germline V gene. This CDR3 has 16 amino acids. V was clipped by 3 bases and J by 7 bases; unmatched bases: 11.

The sample holds many counts of this clonotype. V usage is TRBV20-1 and J usage is TRBJ2-7; 8 bases fit TRBD1. Germline V gives CDR1 DFQATT, CDR2 SNEGSKA (reference sequence). J was trimmed by 2 bases and V by 3 bases; bases with no gene match: 6. This CDR3 region has 14 residues. The CDR3 is CSAREDRVPYEQYF. The CDR3 DNA follows: TGCAGTGCTAGGGAGGACAGGGTCCCCTACGAGCAGTACTTC.

Many counts were recorded for this clonotype. This rearrangement joins TRBV6-5 to TRBJ2-7; tentatively, D is TRBD1 or TRBD2 (5 bases each). The CDR3 loop spans 13 amino acids. Trimming stripped 6 bases from V and 3 bases from J, with 12 bases between. Germline CDR1 is MNHEY and CDR2 is SVGAGI. This CDR3 is CASSLNGGYEQYF. The CDR3 DNA is TGTGCCAGCAGCTTAAATGGGGGCTACGAGCAGTACTTC.

The CDR3 sequence is CASSPRGMRDSNQPQHF. The CDR3 coding sequence is TGCGCCAGCAGCCCCCGGGGTATGAGGGATAGCAATCAGCCCCAGCATTTT. J is TRBJ1-5 and V is TRBV4-1; D is unclear. Germline values: CDR1 MGHRA, CDR2 YSYEKL. V was pared by 4 bases and J by 0 bases, with 16 bases between. The CDR3 extends over 17 amino acids.

A single count supports this clonotype. V gene TRBV19 combines with J gene TRBJ1-2, with TRBD1 identical over 9 bases. From germline, CDR1 is LNHDA and CDR2 SQIVND (reference sequence). V gave up 7 bases and J gave up 2 bases; unmatched junction bases: 8. This CDR3 has 15 amino acids. CDR3 protein: CASTADGQGNYGYTF. The DNA for the CDR3 is TGTGCCAGTACCGCCGATGGACAGGGGAACTATGGCTACACCTTC.

The chain employs TRBV11-1 and TRBJ1-3; a weak D match, TRBD1 (6 bases). This CDR3 is 15 amino acids long. Germline loops: CDR1 SGHAT, CDR2 FQDESV (reference sequence). Trimming took 5 bases from V and 2 from J, leaving 13 bases between them. The CDR3 loop reads CASSRRGAPGNTIYF. CDR3 bases: TGTGCCAGCAGCCGGAGGGGGGCGCCTGGAAACACCATATATTTT.

V usage is TRBV7-9 and J usage is TRBJ2-2; perhaps TRBD1 as D (6 bases). The CDR3 is made up of 15 amino acids. The V gene's germline CDR1 is SEHNR and CDR2 FQNEAQ (reference sequence). The V end lost 3 bases, the J end lost 6 bases, and 14 bases lay between the germline ends. CDR3 DNA sequence: TGTGCCAGCAGCTTCACAATACAGGGAGCCGGGGAGCTGTTTTTT. Translating gives CASSFTIQGAGELFF.

V is TRBV10-3 and J is TRBJ1-1; D not resolved. Germline V CDR1 and CDR2: ENHRY, SYGVKD. V lost 5 bases to trimming and J lost 0 bases, with 4 bases between them. CDR3 length: 12 amino acids. CDR3 amino acids: CAISKVNTEAFF. CDR3 bases: TGTGCCATCAGTAAAGTGAACACTGAAGCTTTCTTT.

This clonotype showed up many times. The chain has TRBV29-1 and TRBJ2-5; perhaps TRBD1 as D (5 bases). The CDR3 covers 14 residues. Germline V lookup: CDR1 SQVTM, CDR2 ANQGSEA. The V and J ends lost 6 bases and 0 bases respectively, with 14 bases between them. CDR3 nucleotides: TGCAGCGTAGGGGCCAGCAGCTACCAAGAGACCCAGTACTTC. Its protein product is CSVGASSYQETQYF.

This chain joins TRBV6-5 and TRBJ2-5; D may be TRBD2 (6 bases). Germline CDR1 MNHEY, CDR2 SVGAGI. The CDR3 has 15 residues. V lost 4 bases, J lost 3 bases, and 15 bases lay in between. CDR3 amino acids: CASSSPRTNKETQYF. CDR3 nucleotide sequence: TGTGCCAGCAGTTCCCCGCGGACTAACAAAGAGACCCAGTACTTC.